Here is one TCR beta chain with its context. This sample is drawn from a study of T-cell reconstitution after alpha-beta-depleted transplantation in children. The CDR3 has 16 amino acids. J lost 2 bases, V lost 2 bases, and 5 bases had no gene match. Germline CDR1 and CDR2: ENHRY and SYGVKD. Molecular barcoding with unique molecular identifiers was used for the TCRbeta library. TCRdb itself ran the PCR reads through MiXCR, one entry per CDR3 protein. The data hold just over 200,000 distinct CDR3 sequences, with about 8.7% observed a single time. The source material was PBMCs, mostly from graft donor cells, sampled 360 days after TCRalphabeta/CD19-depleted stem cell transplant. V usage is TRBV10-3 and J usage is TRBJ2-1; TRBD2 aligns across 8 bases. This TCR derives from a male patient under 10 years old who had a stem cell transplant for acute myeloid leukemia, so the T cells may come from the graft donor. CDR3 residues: CAISERAGEAYNEQFF. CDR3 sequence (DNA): TGTGCCATCAGTGAGAGAGCGGGGGAAGCCTACAATGAGCAGTTCTTC.